This TCR beta chain stems from a study of cytomegalovirus exposure and HLA in healthy donors. Overall study context: HLA-typed donors were the source of about 85 million unique TCRs, which an early data release held. Findings of the study overall: Most TCR sequences proved rare, with some public TCRs found in many donors. The study labeled around 160 TCR beta chains cytomegalovirus-associated.

Use of 60 Vbeta and 13 Jbeta primers characterized the PCR. Using immunoSEQ multiplex PCR, the repertoire was profiled, and TCRdb retains in-frame clones only, with some absent. Among 150,000 to 200,000 clones listed, under 85% were seen once. This clone was observed a handful of times. Its antigen is currently unknown. The sequence was obtained from a man aged 18 to 35 in good health and CMV-seronegative. Sequencing used PBMCs.

CDR3 bases: TGCGCCAGCAGTCTAAGGGGGCTCGGGACTGAAGCTTTCTTT. This encodes CASSLRGLGTEAFF. The chain links TRBV4-1 to TRBJ1-1; 7 bases align to TRBD1. Germline loops: CDR1 MGHRA, CDR2 YSYEKL. This CDR3 comprises 14 residues. V was clipped by 6 bases and J by 5 bases; unmatched bases: 9.